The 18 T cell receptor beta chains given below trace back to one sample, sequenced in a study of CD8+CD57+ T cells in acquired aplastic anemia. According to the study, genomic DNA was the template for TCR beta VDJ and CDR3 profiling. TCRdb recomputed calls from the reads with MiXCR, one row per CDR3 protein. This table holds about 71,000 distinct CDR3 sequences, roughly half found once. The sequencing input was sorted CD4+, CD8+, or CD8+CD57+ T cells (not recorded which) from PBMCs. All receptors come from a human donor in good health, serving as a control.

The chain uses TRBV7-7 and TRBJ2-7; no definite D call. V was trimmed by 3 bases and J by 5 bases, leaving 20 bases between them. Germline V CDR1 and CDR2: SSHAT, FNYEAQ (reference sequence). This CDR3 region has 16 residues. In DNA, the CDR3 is TGTGCCAGCAGCTTGCCCCGCGTAACCCCCCAGGACGAGCAGTACTTC. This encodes CASSLPRVTPQDEQYF.

The CDR3 DNA follows: TGTGCCAGCAGTGGGGGAGGCTATAATTCACCCCTCCACTTT. It yields the protein CASSGGGYNSPLHF. The rearrangement joins TRBV2 to TRBJ1-6; D gene unclear. In germline, CDR1 is SNHLY, CDR2 FYNNEI. The CDR3 sequence is 14 residues long. Trimming took 4 bases from V and 3 from J, leaving 7 bases between them.

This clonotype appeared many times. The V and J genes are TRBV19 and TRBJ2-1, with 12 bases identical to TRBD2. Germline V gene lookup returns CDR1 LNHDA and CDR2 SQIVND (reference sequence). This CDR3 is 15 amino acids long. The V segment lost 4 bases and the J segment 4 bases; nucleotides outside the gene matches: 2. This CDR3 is CASSTLAGGYNEQFF. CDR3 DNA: TGTGCCAGTAGTACACTAGCGGGAGGATACAATGAGCAGTTCTTC. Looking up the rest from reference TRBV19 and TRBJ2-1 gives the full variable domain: DGGITQSPKYLFRKEGQNVTLSCEQNLNHDAMYWYRQDPGQGLRLIYYSQIVNDFQKGDIAEGYSVSREKKESFPLTVTSAQKNPTAFYLCASSTLAGGYNEQFFGPGTRLTVL.

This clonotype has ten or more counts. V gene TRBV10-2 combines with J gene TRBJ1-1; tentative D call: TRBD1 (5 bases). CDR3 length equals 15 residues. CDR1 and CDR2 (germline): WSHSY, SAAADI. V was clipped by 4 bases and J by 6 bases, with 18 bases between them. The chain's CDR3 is CASSGGLAGYSEAFF. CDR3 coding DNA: TGCGCCAGCAGTGGGGGGTTGGCAGGGTACTCTGAAGCTTTCTTT.

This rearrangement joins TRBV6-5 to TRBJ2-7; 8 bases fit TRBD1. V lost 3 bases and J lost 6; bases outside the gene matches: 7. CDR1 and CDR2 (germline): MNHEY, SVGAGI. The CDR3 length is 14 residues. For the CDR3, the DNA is TGTGCCAGCAGTTATGAACAGGGGGTAGGCGAGCAGTACTTC. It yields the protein CASSYEQGVGEQYF.

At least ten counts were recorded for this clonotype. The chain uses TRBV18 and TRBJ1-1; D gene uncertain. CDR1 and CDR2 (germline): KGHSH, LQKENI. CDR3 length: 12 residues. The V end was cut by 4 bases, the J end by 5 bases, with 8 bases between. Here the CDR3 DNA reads TGTGCCAGCTCACGCCATGGAACTGAAGCTTTCTTT. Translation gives CASSRHGTEAFF.

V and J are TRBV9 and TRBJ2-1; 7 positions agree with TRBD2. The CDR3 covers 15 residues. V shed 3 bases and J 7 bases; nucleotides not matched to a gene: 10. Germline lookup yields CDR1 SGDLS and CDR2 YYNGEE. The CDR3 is CASSEGVGGYNEQFF. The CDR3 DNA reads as TGTGCCAGCAGCGAAGGGGTGGGAGGGTATAATGAGCAGTTCTTC.

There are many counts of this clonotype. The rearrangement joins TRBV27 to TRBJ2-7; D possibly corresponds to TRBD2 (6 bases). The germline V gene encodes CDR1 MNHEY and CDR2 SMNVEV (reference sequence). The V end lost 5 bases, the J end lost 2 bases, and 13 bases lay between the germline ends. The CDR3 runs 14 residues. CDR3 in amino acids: CASSPSASAYEQYF. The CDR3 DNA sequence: TGTGCCAGCAGTCCCTCCGCTAGCGCCTACGAGCAGTACTTC.

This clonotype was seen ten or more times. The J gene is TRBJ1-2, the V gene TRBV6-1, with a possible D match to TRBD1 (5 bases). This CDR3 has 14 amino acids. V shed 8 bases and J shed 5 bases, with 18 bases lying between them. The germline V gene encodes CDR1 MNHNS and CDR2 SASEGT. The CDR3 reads CASALGMGPYGYTF. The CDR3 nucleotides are TGTGCCAGCGCTTTAGGTATGGGGCCTTATGGCTACACCTTC.

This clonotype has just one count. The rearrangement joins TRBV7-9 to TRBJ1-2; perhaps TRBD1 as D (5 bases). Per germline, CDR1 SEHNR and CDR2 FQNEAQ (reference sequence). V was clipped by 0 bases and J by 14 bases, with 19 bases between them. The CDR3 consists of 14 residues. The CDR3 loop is CASSLAPGQGPATF. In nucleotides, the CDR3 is TGTGCCAGCAGCTTAGCGCCCGGACAAGGCCCCGCTACCTTC.

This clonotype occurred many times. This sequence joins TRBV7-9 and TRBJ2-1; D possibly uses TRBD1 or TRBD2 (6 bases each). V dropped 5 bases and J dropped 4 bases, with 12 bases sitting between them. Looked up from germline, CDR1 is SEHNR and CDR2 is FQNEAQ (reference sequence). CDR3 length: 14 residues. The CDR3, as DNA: TGTGCCAGCAGCGCGGGACAACTGTACAATGAGCAGTTCTTC. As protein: CASSAGQLYNEQFF.

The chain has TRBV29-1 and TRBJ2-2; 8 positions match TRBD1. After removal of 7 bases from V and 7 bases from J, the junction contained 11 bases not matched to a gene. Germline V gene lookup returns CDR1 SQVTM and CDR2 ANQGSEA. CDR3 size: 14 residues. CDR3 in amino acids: CSGRQGSIGGELFF. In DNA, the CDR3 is TGCAGCGGTAGACAGGGGTCGATCGGCGGGGAGCTGTTTTTT.

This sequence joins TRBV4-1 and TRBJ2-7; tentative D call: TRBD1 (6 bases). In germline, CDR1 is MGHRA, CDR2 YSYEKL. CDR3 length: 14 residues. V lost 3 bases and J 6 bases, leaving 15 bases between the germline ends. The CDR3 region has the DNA TGCGCCAGCAGCCATAAGGGACAAGAACTCGAGCAGTACTTC. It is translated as CASSHKGQELEQYF.

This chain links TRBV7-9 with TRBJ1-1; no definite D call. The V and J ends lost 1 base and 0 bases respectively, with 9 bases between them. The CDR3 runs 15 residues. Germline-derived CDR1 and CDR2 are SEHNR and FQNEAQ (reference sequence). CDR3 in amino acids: CASSLVTALNTEAFF. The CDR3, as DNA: TGTGCCAGCAGCTTAGTTACGGCGTTGAACACTGAAGCTTTCTTT. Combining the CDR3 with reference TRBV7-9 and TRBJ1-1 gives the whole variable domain DTGVSQNPRHKITKRGQNVTFRCDPISEHNRLYWYRQTLGQGPEFLTYFQNEAQLEKSRLLSDRFSAERPKGSFSTLEIQRTEQGDSAMYLCASSLVTALNTEAFFGQGTRLTVV.

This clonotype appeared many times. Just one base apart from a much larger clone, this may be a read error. CDR3 amino acids: CASSRRGRDWGYTF. As DNA, the CDR3 is TGTGCCAGCAGCCGACGGGGCCGCGACTGGGGCTACACCTTC. This chain joins TRBV7-2 and TRBJ1-2; tentatively, D is TRBD1 (5 bases). Germline V gene data show CDR1 as SGHTA and CDR2 as FQGNSA. There are 14 residues in the CDR3. V lost 5 bases to trimming and J lost 8 bases, with 18 bases between them.

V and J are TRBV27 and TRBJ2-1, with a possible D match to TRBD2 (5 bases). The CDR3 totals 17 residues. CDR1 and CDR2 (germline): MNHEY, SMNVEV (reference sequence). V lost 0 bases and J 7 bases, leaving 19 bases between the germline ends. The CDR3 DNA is TGTGCCAGCAGTTTATCGGGAAGGACTGGGCTTTGGAATGAGCAGTTCTTC. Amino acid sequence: CASSLSGRTGLWNEQFF.

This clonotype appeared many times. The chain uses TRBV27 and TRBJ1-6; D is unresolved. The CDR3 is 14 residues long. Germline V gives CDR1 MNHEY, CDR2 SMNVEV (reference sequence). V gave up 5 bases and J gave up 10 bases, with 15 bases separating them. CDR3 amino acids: CASSTLGSGSPLHF. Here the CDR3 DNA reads TGTGCCAGCAGTACCTTAGGGTCGGGGTCACCCCTCCACTTT.

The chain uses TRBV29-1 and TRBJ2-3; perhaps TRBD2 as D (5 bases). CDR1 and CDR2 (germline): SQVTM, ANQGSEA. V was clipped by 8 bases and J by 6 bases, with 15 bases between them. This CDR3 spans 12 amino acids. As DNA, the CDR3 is TGCAGCTTTACCCCGAGGGAGGATACGCAGTATTTT. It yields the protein CSFTPREDTQYF.